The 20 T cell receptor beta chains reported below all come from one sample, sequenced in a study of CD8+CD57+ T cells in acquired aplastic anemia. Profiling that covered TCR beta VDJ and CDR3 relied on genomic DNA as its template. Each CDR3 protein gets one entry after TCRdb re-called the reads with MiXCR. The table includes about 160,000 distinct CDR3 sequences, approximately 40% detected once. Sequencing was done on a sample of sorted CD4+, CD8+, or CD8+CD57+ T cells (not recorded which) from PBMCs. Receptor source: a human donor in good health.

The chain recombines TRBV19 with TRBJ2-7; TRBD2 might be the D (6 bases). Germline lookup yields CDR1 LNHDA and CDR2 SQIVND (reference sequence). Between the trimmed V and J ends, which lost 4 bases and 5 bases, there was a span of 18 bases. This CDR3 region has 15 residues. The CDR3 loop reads CASSNRGLARNEQYF. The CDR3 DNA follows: TGTGCCAGTAGTAATAGAGGGCTAGCGAGAAACGAGCAGTACTTC.

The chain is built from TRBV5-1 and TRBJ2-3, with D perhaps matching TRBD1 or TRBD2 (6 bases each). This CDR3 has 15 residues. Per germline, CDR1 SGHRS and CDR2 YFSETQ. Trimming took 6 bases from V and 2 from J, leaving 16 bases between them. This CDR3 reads CASNQRGPYTDTQYF. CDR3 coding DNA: TGCGCCAGCAACCAACGGGGGCCCTACACAGATACGCAGTATTTT. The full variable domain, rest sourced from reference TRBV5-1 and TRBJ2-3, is KAGVTQTPRYLIKTRGQQVTLSCSPISGHRSVSWYQQTPGQGLQFLFEYFSETQRNKGNFPGRFSGRQFSNSRSEMNVSTLELGDSALYLCASNQRGPYTDTQYFGPGTRLTVL.

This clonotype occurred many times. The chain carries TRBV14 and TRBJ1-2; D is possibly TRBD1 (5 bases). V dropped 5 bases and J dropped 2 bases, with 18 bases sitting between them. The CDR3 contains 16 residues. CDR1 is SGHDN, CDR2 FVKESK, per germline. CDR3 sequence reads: CASSAQGLRGNYGYTF. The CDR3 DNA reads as TGTGCCAGCAGCGCCCAGGGTCTAAGGGGAAACTATGGCTACACCTTC. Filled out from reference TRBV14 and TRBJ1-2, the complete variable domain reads EAGVTQFPSHSVIEKGQTVTLRCDPISGHDNLYWYRRVMGKEIKFLLHFVKESKQDESGMPNNRFLAERTGGTYSTLKVQPAELEDSGVYFCASSAQGLRGNYGYTFGSGTRLTVV.

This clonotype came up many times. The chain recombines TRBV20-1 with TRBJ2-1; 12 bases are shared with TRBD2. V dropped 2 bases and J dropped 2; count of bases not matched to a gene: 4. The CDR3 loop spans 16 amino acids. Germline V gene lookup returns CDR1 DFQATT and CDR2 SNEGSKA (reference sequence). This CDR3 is CSARIASGGAYNEQFF. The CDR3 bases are TGCAGTGCTAGAATTGCTAGCGGGGGGGCCTACAATGAGCAGTTCTTC.

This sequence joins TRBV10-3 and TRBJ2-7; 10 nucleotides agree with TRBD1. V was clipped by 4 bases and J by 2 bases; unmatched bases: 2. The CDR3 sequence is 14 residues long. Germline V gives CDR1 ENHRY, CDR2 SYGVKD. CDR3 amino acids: CAISAGQGAYEQYF. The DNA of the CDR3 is TGTGCCATCAGTGCAGGACAGGGGGCCTACGAGCAGTACTTC.

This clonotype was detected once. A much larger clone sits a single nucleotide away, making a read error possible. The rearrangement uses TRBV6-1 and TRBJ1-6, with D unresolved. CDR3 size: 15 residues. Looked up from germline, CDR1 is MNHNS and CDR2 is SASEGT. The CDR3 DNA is TGTGCCAGCAGACCTACCTGGGCAGATAATTCACCCCCCCACTTT. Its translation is CASRPTWADNSPPHF.

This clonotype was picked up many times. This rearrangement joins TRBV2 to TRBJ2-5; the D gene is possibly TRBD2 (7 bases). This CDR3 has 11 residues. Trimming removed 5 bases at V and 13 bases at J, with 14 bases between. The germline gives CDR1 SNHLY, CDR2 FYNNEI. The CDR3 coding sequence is TGTGCCAGCAGTTCCGGACAGCGGGGGTACTTC. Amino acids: CASSSGQRGYF.

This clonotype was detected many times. The CDR3 bases are TGTGCCAGTAGTATACCCCGCCCGACTAGTCTGTACAATGAGCAGTTCTTC. This sequence encodes CASSIPRPTSLYNEQFF. The chain links TRBV19 to TRBJ2-1, with D perhaps TRBD2 (6 bases). Germline CDR1 reads LNHDA; CDR2 reads SQIVND (reference sequence). The length of the CDR3 is 17 residues. V lost 2 bases, J lost 4 bases, and 18 bases lay in between.

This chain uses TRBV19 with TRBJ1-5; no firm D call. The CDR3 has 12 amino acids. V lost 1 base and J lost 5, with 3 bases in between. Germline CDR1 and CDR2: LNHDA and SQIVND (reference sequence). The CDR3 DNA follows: TGTGCCAGTAGTATAGTGGATCAGCCCCAGCATTTT. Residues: CASSIVDQPQHF. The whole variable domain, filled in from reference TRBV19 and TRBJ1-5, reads DGGITQSPKYLFRKEGQNVTLSCEQNLNHDAMYWYRQDPGQGLRLIYYSQIVNDFQKGDIAEGYSVSREKKESFPLTVTSAQKNPTAFYLCASSIVDQPQHFGDGTRLSIL.

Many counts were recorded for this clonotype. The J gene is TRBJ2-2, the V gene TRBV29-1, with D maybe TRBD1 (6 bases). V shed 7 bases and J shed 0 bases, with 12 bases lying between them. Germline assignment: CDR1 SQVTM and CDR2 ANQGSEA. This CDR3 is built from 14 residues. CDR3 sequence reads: CSAEQGANTGELFF. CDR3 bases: TGCAGCGCGGAACAGGGAGCGAACACCGGGGAGCTGTTTTTT.

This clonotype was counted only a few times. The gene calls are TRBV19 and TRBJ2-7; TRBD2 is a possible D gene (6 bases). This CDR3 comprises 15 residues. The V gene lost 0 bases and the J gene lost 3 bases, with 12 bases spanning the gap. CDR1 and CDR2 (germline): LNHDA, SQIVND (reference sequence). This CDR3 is CASSIDAGTHYEQYF. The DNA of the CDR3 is TGTGCCAGTAGTATAGATGCGGGGACCCACTACGAGCAGTACTTC. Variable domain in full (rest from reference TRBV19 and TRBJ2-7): DGGITQSPKYLFRKEGQNVTLSCEQNLNHDAMYWYRQDPGQGLRLIYYSQIVNDFQKGDIAEGYSVSREKKESFPLTVTSAQKNPTAFYLCASSIDAGTHYEQYFGPGTRLTVT.

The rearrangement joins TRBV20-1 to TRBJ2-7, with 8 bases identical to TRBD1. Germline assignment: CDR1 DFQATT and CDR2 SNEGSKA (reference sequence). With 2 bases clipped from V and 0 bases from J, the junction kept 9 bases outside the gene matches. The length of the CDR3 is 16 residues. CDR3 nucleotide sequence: TGCAGTGCTAGAACCCCGGGGACAGGTCGCTCCTACGAGCAGTACTTC. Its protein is CSARTPGTGRSYEQYF.

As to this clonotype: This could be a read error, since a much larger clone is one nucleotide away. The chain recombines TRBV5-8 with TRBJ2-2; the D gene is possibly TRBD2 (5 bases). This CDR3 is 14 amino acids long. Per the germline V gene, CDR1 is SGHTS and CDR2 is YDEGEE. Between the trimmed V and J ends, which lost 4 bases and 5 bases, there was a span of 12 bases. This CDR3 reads CASSTVTGTGELFF. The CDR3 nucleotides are TGTGCCAGCAGCACCGTGACGGGGACCGGGGAGCTGTTTTTT.

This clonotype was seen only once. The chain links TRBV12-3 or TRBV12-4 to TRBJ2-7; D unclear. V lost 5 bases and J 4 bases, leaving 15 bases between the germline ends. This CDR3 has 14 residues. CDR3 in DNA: TGTGCCAGCAGTCCAGACATGTACCGTTACGAGCAGTACTTC. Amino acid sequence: CASSPDMYRYEQYF.

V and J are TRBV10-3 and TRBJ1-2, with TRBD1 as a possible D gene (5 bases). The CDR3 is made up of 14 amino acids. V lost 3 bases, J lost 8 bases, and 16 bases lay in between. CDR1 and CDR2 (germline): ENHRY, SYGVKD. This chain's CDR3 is CAISDRTGTVGYTF. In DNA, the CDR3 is TGTGCCATCAGTGACCGAACCGGGACGGTGGGCTACACCTTC.

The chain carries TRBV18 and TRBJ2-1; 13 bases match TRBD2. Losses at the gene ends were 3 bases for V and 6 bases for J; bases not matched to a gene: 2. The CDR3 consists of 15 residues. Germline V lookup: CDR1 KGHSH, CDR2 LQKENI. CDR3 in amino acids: CASSPWTSGSNEQFF. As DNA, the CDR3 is TGTGCCAGCTCACCTTGGACTAGCGGGAGCAATGAGCAGTTCTTC.

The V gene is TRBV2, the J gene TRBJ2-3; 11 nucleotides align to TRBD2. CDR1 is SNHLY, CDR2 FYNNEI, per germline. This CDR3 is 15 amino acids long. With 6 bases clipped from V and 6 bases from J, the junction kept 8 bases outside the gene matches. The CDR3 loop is CASRPTSGSGDTQYF. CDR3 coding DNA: TGTGCCAGCAGACCAACTAGCGGGAGTGGGGATACGCAGTATTTT.

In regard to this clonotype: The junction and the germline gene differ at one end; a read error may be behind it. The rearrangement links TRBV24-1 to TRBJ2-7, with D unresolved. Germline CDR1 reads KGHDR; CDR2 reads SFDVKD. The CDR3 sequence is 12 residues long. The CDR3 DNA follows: TGTGCCACCAGTGGTTTGGGGATCCTGCTGTACTTC. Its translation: CATSGLGILLYF.

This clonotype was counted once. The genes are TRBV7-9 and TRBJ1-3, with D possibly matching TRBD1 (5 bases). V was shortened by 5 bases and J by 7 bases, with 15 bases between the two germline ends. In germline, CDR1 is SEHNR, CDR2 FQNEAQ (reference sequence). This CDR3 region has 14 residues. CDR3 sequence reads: CASSQSGGRNTIYF. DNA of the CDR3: TGTGCCAGCAGCCAAAGCGGGGGGAGGAACACCATATATTTT.

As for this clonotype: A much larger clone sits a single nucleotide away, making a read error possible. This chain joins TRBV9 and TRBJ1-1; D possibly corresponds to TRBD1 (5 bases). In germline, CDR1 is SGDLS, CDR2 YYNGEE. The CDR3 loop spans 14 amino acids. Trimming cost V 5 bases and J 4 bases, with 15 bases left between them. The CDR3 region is CASSAQVMSTEAFF. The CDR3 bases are TGTGCCAGCAGTGCACAGGTGATGAGCACTGAAGCTTTCTTT.